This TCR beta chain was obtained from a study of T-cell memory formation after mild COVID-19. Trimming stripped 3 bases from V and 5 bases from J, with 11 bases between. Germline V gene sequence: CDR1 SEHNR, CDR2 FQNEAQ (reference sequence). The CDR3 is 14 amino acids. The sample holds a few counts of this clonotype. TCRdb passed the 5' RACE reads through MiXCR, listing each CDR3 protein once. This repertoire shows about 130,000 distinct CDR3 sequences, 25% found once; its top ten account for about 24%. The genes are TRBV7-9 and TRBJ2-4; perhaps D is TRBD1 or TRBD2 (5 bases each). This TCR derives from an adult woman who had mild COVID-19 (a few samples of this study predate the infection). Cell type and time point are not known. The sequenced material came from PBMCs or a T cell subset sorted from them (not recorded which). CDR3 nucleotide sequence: TGTGCCAGCAGCTTGGTAGGGGACCAAAACATTCAGTACTTC. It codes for CASSLVGDQNIQYF.